The rows below give T cell receptor beta chains drawn from one sample of a study of cytomegalovirus exposure and HLA in healthy donors. The method was immunoSEQ multiplex PCR; TCRdb's version includes in-frame clones alone and lacks a portion of them. Of 150,000 to 200,000 clones listed, approximately 87% are singletons. Sample: PBMCs. These receptors all stem from a woman in her 30s in good health and CMV-seronegative. The CDR3 runs from the conserved cysteine through the conserved F or W. The order of the fields is V gene, D gene, clone size, J gene, CDR3 protein, CDR3 DNA. D genes are given only for firm matches. Size values are once, few and many counts, or a class for expanded clones, and some rows have none.

>TRBV19|TRBD2|NA|TRBJ2-1
CASSILAALGDNEQFF
TGTGCCAGTAGTATACTAGCGGCACTCGGCGACAATGAGCAGTTCTTC
>TRBV6-6|NA|NA|TRBJ1-5
CASSYGNNQPQHF
TGTGCCAGCAGTTATGGGAACAATCAGCCCCAGCATTTT
>TRBV5-1|NA|NA|TRBJ1-4
CASSSDWDEKLFF
TGCGCCAGCAGCTCTGATTGGGATGAAAAACTGTTTTTT
>TRBV13|NA|NA|TRBJ1-6
CASSLVYGNSYNSPLHF
TGTGCCAGCAGCTTAGTATATGGAAACTCCTATAATTCACCCCTCCACTTT
>TRBV10-2|NA|NA|TRBJ1-1
CASRTTGSTEAFF
TGCGCCAGCCGGACTACAGGGAGCACTGAAGCTTTCTTT
>TRBV5-1|TRBD2|NA|TRBJ2-3
CASSYGTSGSTDTQYF
TGCGCCAGCAGCTACGGGACTAGCGGGAGCACAGATACGCAGTATTTT
>TRBV9|NA|NA|TRBJ2-1
CASSRGQNANNEQFF
TGTGCCAGCAGCCGCGGACAGAATGCTAACAATGAGCAGTTCTTC
>TRBV6-6|NA|NA|TRBJ1-2
CASSPLLGGGRGYTF
TGTGCCAGCAGTCCACTCCTCGGGGGGGGCCGTGGCTACACCTTC
>TRBV28|NA|NA|TRBJ2-2
CASSSLTTGRAAGELFF
TGTGCCAGCAGCTCCCTGACTACAGGACGGGCGGCCGGGGAGCTGTTTTTT
>TRBV5-4|NA|NA|TRBJ1-1
CASSSGRMNTEAFF
TGTGCCAGCAGCTCGGGACGGATGAACACTGAAGCTTTCTTT
>TRBV6-5|NA|NA|TRBJ1-1
CASSPLTLLEAFF
TGTGCCAGCAGCCCCCTCACCCTGCTGGAAGCTTTCTTT
>TRBV29-1|NA|once|TRBJ2-7
CSVGSRKHEQYF
TGCAGCGTTGGATCTAGGAAGCACGAGCAGTACTTC
>TRBV11-3|TRBD2|NA|TRBJ2-5
CASSLGGTSAIETQYF
TGTGCCAGCAGCTTAGGCGGGACTAGCGCTATAGAGACCCAGTACTTC
>TRBV30|NA|NA|TRBJ2-7
CAWSRGGGGGYEQYF
TGTGCCTGGAGCCGAGGGGGAGGGGGTGGATACGAGCAGTACTTC
>TRBV27|TRBD2|NA|TRBJ2-3
CASRRSGTSGSTDTQYF
TGTGCCAGCAGACGATCCGGGACTAGCGGTAGCACAGATACGCAGTATTTT
>TRBV7-3|TRBD2|NA|TRBJ2-3
CASSVGTSGFTDTQYF
TGTGCCAGCAGCGTGGGGACTAGCGGGTTCACAGATACGCAGTATTTT
>TRBV9|NA|NA|TRBJ2-5
CASSVGLGETQYF
TGTGCCAGCAGCGTGGGCCTGGGAGAGACCCAGTACTTC
>TRBV5-6|TRBD2|NA|TRBJ2-5
CASSLATGGRETQYF
TGTGCCAGCAGCTTGGCGACGGGGGGGCGAGAGACCCAGTACTTC
>TRBV6-5|TRBD1|NA|TRBJ2-7
CASSTGQGRNEQYF
TGTGCCAGCAGCACCGGACAGGGGAGGAACGAGCAGTACTTC
>TRBV9|NA|NA|TRBJ2-2
CASSVEAENTGELFF
TGTGCCAGCAGCGTAGAAGCAGAGAACACCGGGGAGCTGTTTTTT
>TRBV11-2|NA|NA|TRBJ1-4
CASSLDLGEKLFF
TGTGCCAGCAGCTTAGATTTGGGTGAAAAACTGTTTTTT
>TRBV20-1|NA|many|TRBJ1-2
CSATGVGGYTF
TGCAGTGCTACAGGGGTTGGTGGCTACACCTTC
>TRBV30|NA|NA|TRBJ1-2
CAWSIDLGNYGYTF
TGTGCCTGGAGTATAGACTTGGGTAACTATGGCTACACCTTC
>TRBV4-3|TRBD1|NA|TRBJ2-5
CASSQAGGLETQYF
TGCGCCAGCAGCCAAGCAGGGGGCTTAGAGACCCAGTACTTC
>TRBV28|TRBD2|NA|TRBJ2-7
CASRPSGNPYEQYF
TGTGCCAGCAGACCCAGCGGGAACCCCTACGAGCAGTACTTC
>TRBV4-3|NA|NA|TRBJ1-1
CASSHGQGKAFF
TGCGCCAGCAGCCATGGGCAGGGGAAAGCTTTCTTT
>TRBV5-4|TRBD1|NA|TRBJ1-2
CASSLSGQSYGYTF
TGTGCCAGCAGCTTGTCGGGACAGTCATATGGCTACACCTTC
>TRBV4-3|NA|once|TRBJ2-7
CASSRRRGTDEQYF
TGCGCCAGCAGCCGTCGCAGGGGTACCGACGAGCAGTACTTC
>TRBV29-1|NA|once|TRBJ1-3
CSVAQSSGNTIYF
TGCAGCGTTGCCCAAAGCTCTGGAAACACCATATATTTT
>TRBV5-6|TRBD2|NA|TRBJ2-1
CASSSRRVAGLYNEQFF
TGTGCCAGCAGCTCCCGGAGGGTAGCGGGACTCTACAATGAGCAGTTCTTC
>TRBV5-6|TRBD2|NA|TRBJ2-3
CASSEPSGGAKDTQYF
TGTGCCAGCAGCGAGCCTAGCGGGGGGGCCAAAGATACGCAGTATTTT
>TRBV11-2|TRBD1|NA|TRBJ2-7
CASSLEWTGTYEQYF
TGTGCCAGCAGCTTAGAATGGACAGGCACCTACGAGCAGTACTTC
>TRBV30|NA|NA|TRBJ2-1
CAWSPVSYNEQFF
TGTGCCTGGAGTCCAGTCTCCTACAATGAGCAGTTCTTC